This entry lists 31 T cell receptor beta chains sequenced from one sample in a study of T cell responses to AZD1222 COVID-19 vaccine. Clones were read by immunoSEQ multiplex PCR, and TCRdb kept only the in-frame ones, dropping some. Here the sample spans 75,000 to 90,000 clones, approximately 90% being singletons. The input for sequencing was peripheral blood, taken 28 days after the second AZD1222 dose. The receptors come from an adult who received the AZD1222 COVID-19 vaccine.

V and J are TRBV7-9 and TRBJ2-1; TRBD2 matches at 9 bases. The CDR3 consists of 13 residues. CDR1 and CDR2 (germline): SEHNR, FQNEAQ (reference sequence). The junction had 2 bases not matched to a gene; V was cut back by 4 bases and J by 7 bases. This CDR3 reads CASSSSGGNEQFF. CDR3 coding DNA: TGTGCCAGCAGCTCAAGCGGGGGGAATGAGCAGTTCTTC.

J is TRBJ1-4 and V is TRBV7-9; TRBD1 is a possible D gene (5 bases). V lost 4 bases and J lost 0, with 12 bases in between. This CDR3 is built from 16 residues. The germline V gene has CDR1 SEHNR and CDR2 FQNEAQ (reference sequence). CDR3 amino acids: CASSSPATATNEKLFF. The DNA of the CDR3 is TGTGCCAGCAGCTCCCCCGCGACAGCAACTAATGAAAAACTGTTTTTT.

This chain connects TRBV24-1 to TRBJ2-2; no firm D call. This CDR3 comprises 14 residues. Germline CDR1 KGHDR, CDR2 SFDVKD. V shed 1 base and J shed 5 bases, with 7 bases lying between them. This CDR3 is CATSDFEATGELFF. Written as DNA, the CDR3 is TGTGCCACCAGTGATTTCGAGGCAACCGGGGAGCTGTTTTTT.

The chain recombines TRBV7-9 with TRBJ1-1; D gene unclear. CDR1 and CDR2 (germline): SEHNR, FQNEAQ (reference sequence). The length of the CDR3 is 14 residues. The V end lost 4 bases, the J end lost 1 base, and 10 bases lay between the germline ends. The CDR3 region has the DNA TGTGCCAGCAGCTCGATGGACGGGAACACTGAAGCTTTCTTT. Its protein is CASSSMDGNTEAFF. The entire variable domain, with the rest obtained from reference TRBV7-9 and TRBJ1-1, is as follows: DTGVSQNPRHKITKRGQNVTFRCDPISEHNRLYWYRQTLGQGPEFLTYFQNEAQLEKSRLLSDRFSAERPKGSFSTLEIQRTEQGDSAMYLCASSSMDGNTEAFFGQGTRLTVV.

This clone was recorded once. V usage is TRBV18 and J usage is TRBJ2-7, with D perhaps TRBD2 (6 bases). Trimming removed 1 base at V and 0 bases at J, with 10 bases between. The CDR3 totals 15 residues. CDR1 and CDR2 from the germline V gene are KGHSH and LQKENI. The DNA of the CDR3 is TGTGCCAGCTCACCACTAGCGGACCTCTCCTACGAGCAGTACTTC. It is translated as CASSPLADLSYEQYF.

Concerning this clone: Additional DNA sequences in this sample encode the identical CDR3. The chain links TRBV5-1 to TRBJ2-7; no firm D call. CDR3 size: 14 residues. Deletions cut 0 bases from V and 0 bases from J, with 7 bases between. Germline values: CDR1 SGHRS, CDR2 YFSETQ. Here the CDR3 reads CASSLGPSSYEQYF. CDR3 sequence (DNA): TGCGCCAGCAGCTTGGGACCCAGCTCCTACGAGCAGTACTTC.

The V call is TRBV7-8, the J call TRBJ1-3; D perhaps matches TRBD1 (5 bases). Trimming removed 3 bases from V and 2 bases from J, with 8 bases in between. The CDR3 spans 14 residues. The germline V gene encodes CDR1 SGHVS and CDR2 FQNEAQ. The CDR3: CASSLGGTGNTIYF. The CDR3 nucleotides are TGTGCCAGCAGCTTGGGGGGGACTGGAAACACCATATATTTT.

CDR3 in DNA: TGTGCCTGGAGCGTTAGCGGGAGGAGATCAGATACGCAGTATTTT. This sequence encodes CAWSVSGRRSDTQYF. The chain joins TRBV30 to TRBJ2-3; 10 nucleotides match TRBD2. CDR1 and CDR2 from the germline V gene are GTSNPN and SVGIG (reference sequence). V shed 3 bases, J shed 4 bases, and the junction held 7 bases outside the gene matches. The length of the CDR3 is 15 residues. Using reference TRBV30 and TRBJ2-3 for the parts outside the CDR3, the full variable domain is SQTIHQWPATLVQPVGSPLSLECTVEGTSNPNLYWYRQAAGRGLQLLFYSVGIGQISSEVPQNLSASRPQDRQFILSSKKLLLSDSGFYLCAWSVSGRRSDTQYFGPGTRLTVL.

The rearrangement links TRBV5-1 to TRBJ1-4, with TRBD1 identical over 7 bases. With 0 bases clipped from V and 4 bases from J, the junction kept 3 bases outside the gene matches. This CDR3 contains 15 residues. In germline, CDR1 is SGHRS, CDR2 YFSETQ. The CDR3 reads CASSLETGINEKLFF. Written as DNA, the CDR3 is TGCGCCAGCAGCTTGGAGACAGGGATTAATGAAAAACTGTTTTTT.

The chain is built from TRBV9 and TRBJ1-2; D is unclear. Germline loops: CDR1 SGDLS, CDR2 YYNGEE. The CDR3 has 12 residues. V gave up 0 bases and J gave up 3 bases, with 3 bases separating them. In DNA, the CDR3 is TGTGCCAGCAGCGTAGCCCACTATGGCTACACCTTC. Translating gives CASSVAHYGYTF.

The V and J genes are TRBV5-1 and TRBJ2-5, with 8 bases fitting TRBD2. The germline V gene has CDR1 SGHRS and CDR2 YFSETQ. The CDR3 runs to 13 residues. Trimming removed 5 bases from V and 5 bases from J; junction bases left unmatched: 5. The CDR3 region has the DNA TGCGCCAGCAGAAACCCGGGGGGGGAGACCCAGTACTTC. Translating gives CASRNPGGETQYF. Supplemented by reference TRBV5-1 and TRBJ2-5, the full variable domain reads KAGVTQTPRYLIKTRGQQVTLSCSPISGHRSVSWYQQTPGQGLQFLFEYFSETQRNKGNFPGRFSGRQFSNSRSEMNVSTLELGDSALYLCASRNPGGETQYFGPGTRLLVL.

This clone was detected only once. V and J are TRBV6-4 and TRBJ2-7, with 8 nucleotides matching TRBD2. Germline assignment: CDR1 MRHNA and CDR2 SNTAGT. This CDR3 region has 15 residues. The ends lost 0 bases at V and 6 bases at J; junction bases unmatched: 7. The CDR3 DNA reads as TGTGCCAGCAGTGACTCAAGCGGGAGCTTCGGCGAGCAGTACTTC. Residues: CASSDSSGSFGEQYF.

V gene TRBV19 combines with J gene TRBJ2-3, with TRBD1 matching over 8 bases. The CDR3 is made up of 17 amino acids. Germline CDR1 is LNHDA and CDR2 is SQIVND (reference sequence). With V trimmed by 6 bases and J by 6 bases, 17 bases remained unmatched. The DNA of the CDR3 is TGTGCCAGTAGCGAGTATAGCGGTCGGCAGGGGGCCGATACGCAGTATTTT. Protein sequence: CASSEYSGRQGADTQYF.

The V and J genes are TRBV9 and TRBJ2-5; 13 bases agree with TRBD2. Germline V gene lookup returns CDR1 SGDLS and CDR2 YYNGEE. This CDR3 has 17 amino acids. V was pared by 4 bases and J by 7 bases, with 13 bases of the junction left unmatched. The CDR3 reads CASSPPLAGGLMGTQYF. CDR3 in DNA: TGTGCCAGCAGCCCACCACTAGCGGGAGGGCTGATGGGGACCCAGTACTTC.

The chain is built from TRBV28 and TRBJ1-1, with D unclear. Trimming removed 3 bases at V and 0 bases at J, with 14 bases between. The CDR3 runs to 16 residues. CDR1 MDHEN and CDR2 SYDVKM come from the germline V gene. CDR3: CASSLGFVGVNTEAFF. In DNA form, the CDR3 reads TGTGCCAGCAGTTTGGGTTTCGTGGGAGTGAACACTGAAGCTTTCTTT. Looking up the rest from reference TRBV28 and TRBJ1-1 gives the full variable domain: DVKVTQSSRYLVKRTGEKVFLECVQDMDHENMFWYRQDPGLGLRLIYFSYDVKMKEKGDIPEGYSVSREKKERFSLILESASTNQTSMYLCASSLGFVGVNTEAFFGQGTRLTVV.

This chain uses TRBV30 with TRBJ1-4, with 7 bases identical to TRBD1. The V gene's germline CDR1 is GTSNPN and CDR2 SVGIG (reference sequence). This CDR3 spans 15 amino acids. J was trimmed by 5 bases and V by 8 bases; bases with no gene match: 14. The CDR3 region is CAGGPAGGRNEKLFF. CDR3 DNA sequence: TGTGCCGGGGGGCCTGCAGGGGGAAGAAATGAAAAACTGTTTTTT. The variable domain in full, completed from reference TRBV30 and TRBJ1-4, reads SQTIHQWPATLVQPVGSPLSLECTVEGTSNPNLYWYRQAAGRGLQLLFYSVGIGQISSEVPQNLSASRPQDRQFILSSKKLLLSDSGFYLCAGGPAGGRNEKLFFGSGTQLSVL.

CDR3 residues: CASSQARVYEQYF. The CDR3, as DNA: TGTGCCAGCAGCCAGGCCAGGGTCTACGAGCAGTACTTC. This chain uses TRBV6-5 with TRBJ2-7, with D maybe TRBD1 (5 bases). V was trimmed by 6 bases and J by 3 bases, leaving 12 bases between them. The CDR3 spans 13 residues. Germline CDR1 reads MNHEY; CDR2 reads SVGAGI.

This sequence joins TRBV4-3 and TRBJ1-2; maybe TRBD1 (5 bases). V was trimmed by 0 bases and J by 6 bases, leaving 17 bases between them. Germline CDR1 reads LGHNA; CDR2 reads YSLEER. The CDR3 is 16 amino acids. The DNA of the CDR3 is TGCGCCAGCAGCCAAGATCTGGGGCCGTCCGGTAATGGCTACACCTTC. Residues: CASSQDLGPSGNGYTF.

V gene TRBV6-5 combines with J gene TRBJ1-3; D might be TRBD1 (5 bases). Trimming shortened V by 8 bases and J by 6 bases, and 11 bases separated the two germline ends. Germline CDR1 and CDR2: MNHEY and SVGAGI. The length of the CDR3 is 12 residues. CDR3 in DNA: TGTGCCAGCCGGGGGGGGGTAAACACCATATATTTT. Translated: CASRGGVNTIYF.

The J gene is TRBJ1-4, the V gene TRBV2, with D possibly TRBD1 on 6 matching bases. The V and J ends lost 4 bases and 0 bases respectively, with 12 bases between them. Looked up from germline, CDR1 is SNHLY and CDR2 is FYNNEI. The CDR3 is 16 residues long. CDR3 loop: CASSGRQAPTNEKLFF. The DNA of the CDR3 is TGTGCCAGCAGTGGCCGACAGGCTCCAACTAATGAAAAACTGTTTTTT.

CDR3 residues: CASSLLGTAGYGYTF. DNA for the CDR3: TGTGCCAGCAGCTTATTGGGGACAGCCGGCTATGGCTACACCTTC. The J gene is TRBJ1-2, the V gene TRBV7-6; 7 nucleotides line up with TRBD1. With 2 bases clipped from V and 4 bases from J, the junction kept 7 bases outside the gene matches. The CDR3 contains 15 residues. Germline values: CDR1 SGHVS, CDR2 FNYEAQ.

This clone was detected once. The chain uses TRBV4-2 and TRBJ2-7; D gene unclear. Germline CDR1 is LGHNA and CDR2 is YNFKEQ. The CDR3 spans 13 residues. The germline V and J ends were trimmed by 4 bases and 7 bases, with 14 bases remaining between them. The CDR3 protein is CASSPGYTLEQYF. The CDR3 DNA reads TGTGCCAGCAGCCCCGGGTACACCTTGGAGCAGTACTTC.

The J gene is TRBJ1-3, the V gene TRBV19; D is undetermined. Trimming took off 5 bases at V and 1 base at J, with 9 bases between the two ends. CDR3 size: 14 residues. Germline V gene lookup returns CDR1 LNHDA and CDR2 SQIVND (reference sequence). As DNA, the CDR3 is TGTGCCAGTAGTGGAACGCGATCTGGAAACACCATATATTTT. Amino acids: CASSGTRSGNTIYF.

The rearrangement links TRBV28 to TRBJ2-2; 8 bases are a match to TRBD1. The germline CDR1 and CDR2 sequences are MDHEN and SYDVKM. The CDR3 loop spans 14 amino acids. Germline trimming cut 6 bases from V and 12 bases from J; bases unmatched to any gene: 12. The CDR3 region is CASSPTARQGKLFF. The CDR3 bases are TGTGCCAGCAGCCCAACCGCGCGACAGGGGAAGCTGTTTTTT. Full variable domain (remainder filled in from reference TRBV28 and TRBJ2-2): DVKVTQSSRYLVKRTGEKVFLECVQDMDHENMFWYRQDPGLGLRLIYFSYDVKMKEKGDIPEGYSVSREKKERFSLILESASTNQTSMYLCASSPTARQGKLFFGEGSRLTVL.

The CDR3 protein is CASSSIRGGDTQYF. DNA for the CDR3: TGTGCCAGCAGTTCGATTCGGGGGGGCGATACGCAGTATTTT. The genes are TRBV28 and TRBJ2-3, with 8 nucleotides matching TRBD2. In germline, CDR1 is MDHEN, CDR2 SYDVKM. The CDR3 runs to 14 residues. J gave up 6 bases and V 4 bases, and 6 bases lay outside the gene matches.

The rearrangement joins TRBV7-2 to TRBJ2-7, with D maybe TRBD1 (5 bases). CDR1 is SGHTA, CDR2 FQGNSA, per germline. The CDR3 loop spans 14 amino acids. Trimming took off 5 bases at V and 2 bases at J, with 13 bases between the two ends. CDR3 in DNA: TGTGCCAGCAGCCCTCCAGGGAAACCCTACGAGCAGTACTTC. Translation: CASSPPGKPYEQYF.

The chain carries TRBV3-1 (or the pseudogene TRBV3-2) and TRBJ1-4, with unresolved D. CDR1 and CDR2 from the germline V gene are LGHDT and YNNKEL (reference sequence). V was pared by 3 bases and J by 7 bases, with 21 bases between. There are 17 residues in the CDR3. The CDR3 reads CASSHRTLGSVGEKLFF. The CDR3, as DNA: TGTGCCAGCAGCCACCGTACGTTGGGGAGTGTTGGTGAAAAACTGTTTTTT.

The rearrangement uses TRBV7-9 and TRBJ2-7; D not certain. Per germline, CDR1 SEHNR and CDR2 FQNEAQ (reference sequence). Trimming left V 1 base short and J 0 bases short, with 4 bases between. This CDR3 spans 13 amino acids. CDR3 amino acids: CASSLGISYEQYF. In nucleotides, the CDR3 is TGTGCCAGCAGCTTAGGAATCTCCTACGAGCAGTACTTC.

DNA of the CDR3: TGTGCCAGCAGCCCTAAAAAGAGGGCTTACAATGAGCAGTTCTTC. This sequence encodes CASSPKKRAYNEQFF. The chain joins TRBV3-1 (or the pseudogene TRBV3-2) to TRBJ2-1; a weak D match, TRBD2 (5 bases). V lost 4 bases and J lost 4, with 14 bases in between. The CDR3 runs 15 residues. Germline loops: CDR1 LGHDT, CDR2 YNNKEL (reference sequence).

The rearrangement links TRBV6-5 to TRBJ2-2; the D gene is possibly TRBD1 (6 bases). V lost 6 bases and J lost 6, with 17 bases in between. The germline V gene has CDR1 MNHEY and CDR2 SVGAGI. This CDR3 region has 15 residues. The CDR3 region is CASRQSGQTPGELFF. The CDR3 DNA reads as TGTGCCAGCAGGCAATCAGGACAGACGCCCGGGGAGCTGTTTTTT.

CDR3 DNA sequence: TGTGCCATCAGTGAGTCTGGGGGGATCACTGAAGCTTTCTTT. It is translated as CAISESGGITEAFF. The rearrangement joins TRBV10-3 to TRBJ1-1; TRBD1 might be the D (5 bases). The CDR3 extends over 14 amino acids. Trimming pared 0 bases from V and 4 bases from J, leaving 9 bases between. Looked up from germline, CDR1 is ENHRY and CDR2 is SYGVKD.